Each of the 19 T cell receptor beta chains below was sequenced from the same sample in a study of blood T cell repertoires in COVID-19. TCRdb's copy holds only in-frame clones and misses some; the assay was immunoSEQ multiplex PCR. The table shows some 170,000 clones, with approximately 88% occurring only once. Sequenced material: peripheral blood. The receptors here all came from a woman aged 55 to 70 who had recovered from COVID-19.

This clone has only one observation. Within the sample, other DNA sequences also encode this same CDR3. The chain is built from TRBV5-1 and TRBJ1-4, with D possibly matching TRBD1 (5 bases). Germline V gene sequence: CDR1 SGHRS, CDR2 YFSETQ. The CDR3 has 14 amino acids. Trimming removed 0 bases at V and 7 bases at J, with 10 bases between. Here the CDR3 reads CASSLGQGAEKLFF. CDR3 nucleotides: TGCGCCAGCAGCTTGGGCCAGGGTGCTGAAAAACTGTTTTTT. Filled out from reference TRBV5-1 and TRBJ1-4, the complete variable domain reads KAGVTQTPRYLIKTRGQQVTLSCSPISGHRSVSWYQQTPGQGLQFLFEYFSETQRNKGNFPGRFSGRQFSNSRSEMNVSTLELGDSALYLCASSLGQGAEKLFFGSGTQLSVL.

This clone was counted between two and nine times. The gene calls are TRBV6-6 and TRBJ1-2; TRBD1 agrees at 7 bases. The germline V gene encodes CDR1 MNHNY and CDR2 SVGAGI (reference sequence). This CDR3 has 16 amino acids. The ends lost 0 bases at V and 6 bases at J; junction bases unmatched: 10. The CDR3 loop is CASSYSEGAGGDGYTF. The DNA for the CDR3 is TGTGCCAGCAGTTACTCGGAGGGGGCTGGAGGGGATGGCTACACCTTC.

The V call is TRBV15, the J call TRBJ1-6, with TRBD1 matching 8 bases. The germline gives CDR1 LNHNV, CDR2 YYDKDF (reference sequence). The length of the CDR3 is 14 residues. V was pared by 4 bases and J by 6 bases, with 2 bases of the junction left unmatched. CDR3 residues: CATSKDRANSPLHF. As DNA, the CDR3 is TGTGCCACCAGCAAGGACAGGGCTAATTCACCCCTCCACTTT.

CDR3 sequence reads: CASSQAAGGEQYF. The CDR3 DNA sequence: TGCGCCAGCAGCCAAGCGGCGGGAGGCGAGCAGTACTTC. V is TRBV4-3 and J is TRBJ2-7; 8 nucleotides agree with TRBD2. After removal of 1 base from V and 6 bases from J, the junction contained 2 bases not matched to a gene. The germline V gene has CDR1 LGHNA and CDR2 YSLEER. The length of the CDR3 is 13 residues.

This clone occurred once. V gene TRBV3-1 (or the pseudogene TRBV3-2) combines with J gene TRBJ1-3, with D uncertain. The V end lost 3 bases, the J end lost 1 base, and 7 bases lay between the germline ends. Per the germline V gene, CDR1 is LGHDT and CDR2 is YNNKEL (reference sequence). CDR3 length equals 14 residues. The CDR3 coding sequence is TGTGCCAGCAGCCAGGGCGGGTCTGGAAACACCATATATTTT. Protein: CASSQGGSGNTIYF.

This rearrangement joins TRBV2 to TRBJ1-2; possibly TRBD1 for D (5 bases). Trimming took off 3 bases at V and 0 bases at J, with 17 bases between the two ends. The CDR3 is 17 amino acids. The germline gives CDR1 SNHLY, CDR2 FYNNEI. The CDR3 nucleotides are TGTGCCAGCAGTGAGCCGACAGCCTTAATCCCTAACTATGGCTACACCTTC. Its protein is CASSEPTALIPNYGYTF.

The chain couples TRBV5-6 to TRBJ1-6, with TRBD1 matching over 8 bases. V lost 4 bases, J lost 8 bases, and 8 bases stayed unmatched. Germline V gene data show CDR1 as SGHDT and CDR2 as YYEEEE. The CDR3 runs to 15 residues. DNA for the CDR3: TGTGCCAGCAGCCCGACCGACAGGGGATATTCACCCCTCCACTTT. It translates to CASSPTDRGYSPLHF.

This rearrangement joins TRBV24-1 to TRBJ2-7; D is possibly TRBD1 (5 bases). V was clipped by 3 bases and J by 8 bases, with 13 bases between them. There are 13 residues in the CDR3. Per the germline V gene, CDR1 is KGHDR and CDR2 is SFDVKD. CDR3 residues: CATSDQQGTKQYF. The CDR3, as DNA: TGTGCCACCAGTGATCAGCAGGGAACAAAGCAGTACTTC.

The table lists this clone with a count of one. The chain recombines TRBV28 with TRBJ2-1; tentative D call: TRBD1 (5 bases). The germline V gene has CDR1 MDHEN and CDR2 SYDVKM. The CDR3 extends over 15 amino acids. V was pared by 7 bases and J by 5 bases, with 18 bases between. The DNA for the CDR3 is TGTGCCAGCACCTCCTGGGGCGAAAAGGACAATGAGCAGTTCTTC. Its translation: CASTSWGEKDNEQFF.

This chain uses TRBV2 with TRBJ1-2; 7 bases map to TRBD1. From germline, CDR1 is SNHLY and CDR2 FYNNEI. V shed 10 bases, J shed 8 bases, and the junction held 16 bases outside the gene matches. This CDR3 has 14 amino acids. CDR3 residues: CANRDSMIGTGYTF. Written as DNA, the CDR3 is TGTGCCAACCGGGACAGTATGATCGGTACGGGCTACACCTTC.

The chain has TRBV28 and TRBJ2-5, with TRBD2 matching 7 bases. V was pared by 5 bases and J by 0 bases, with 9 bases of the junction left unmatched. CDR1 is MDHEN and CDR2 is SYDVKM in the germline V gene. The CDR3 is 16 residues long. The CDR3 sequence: CASSPGTNPYQETQYF. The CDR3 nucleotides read TGTGCCAGCAGTCCCGGGACTAACCCGTACCAAGAGACCCAGTACTTC.

CDR3 residues: CASSQDTGGRGYGYTF. CDR3 nucleotide sequence: TGCGCCAGCAGCCAAGATACAGGGGGGAGAGGCTATGGCTACACCTTC. This sequence joins TRBV4-3 and TRBJ1-2, with 8 bases lining up with TRBD1. This CDR3 has 16 residues. Losses at the gene ends were 0 bases for V and 4 bases for J; bases not matched to a gene: 7. The germline V gene has CDR1 LGHNA and CDR2 YSLEER.

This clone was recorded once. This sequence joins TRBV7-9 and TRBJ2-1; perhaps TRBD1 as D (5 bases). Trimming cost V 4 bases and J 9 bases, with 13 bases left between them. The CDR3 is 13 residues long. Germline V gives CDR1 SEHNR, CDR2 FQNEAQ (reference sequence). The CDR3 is CASSSSRALEQFF. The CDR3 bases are TGTGCCAGCAGCTCATCCAGGGCTCTTGAGCAGTTCTTC.

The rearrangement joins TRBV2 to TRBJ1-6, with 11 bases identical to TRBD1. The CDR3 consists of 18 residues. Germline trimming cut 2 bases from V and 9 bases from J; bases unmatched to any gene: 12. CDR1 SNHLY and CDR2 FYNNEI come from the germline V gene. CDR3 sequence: CASSERGQGVSGGSPLHF. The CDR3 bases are TGTGCCAGCAGTGAACGGGGACAGGGGGTATCCGGGGGTTCACCCCTCCACTTT.

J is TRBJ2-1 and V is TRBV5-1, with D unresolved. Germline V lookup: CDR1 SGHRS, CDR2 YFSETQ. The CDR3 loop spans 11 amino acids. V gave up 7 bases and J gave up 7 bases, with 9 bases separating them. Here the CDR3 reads CASRSENEQFF. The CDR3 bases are TGCGCCAGCCGGAGCGAGAATGAGCAGTTCTTC.

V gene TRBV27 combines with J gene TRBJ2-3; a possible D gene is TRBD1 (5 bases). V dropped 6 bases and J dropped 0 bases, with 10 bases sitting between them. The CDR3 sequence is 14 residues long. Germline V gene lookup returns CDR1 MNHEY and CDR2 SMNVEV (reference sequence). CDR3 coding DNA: TGTGCCAGCAGCCGACAGCTAAGCACAGATACGCAGTATTTT. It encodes CASSRQLSTDTQYF.

CDR3 sequence (DNA): TGTGCCATCAGTGAGTCGGCGACTGTGAACACTGAAGCTTTCTTT. Its translation is CAISESATVNTEAFF. The chain is built from TRBV10-3 and TRBJ1-1; D not resolved. Germline-derived CDR1 and CDR2 are ENHRY and SYGVKD. The CDR3 runs to 15 residues. Trimming cost V 0 bases and J 0 bases, with 8 bases left between them.

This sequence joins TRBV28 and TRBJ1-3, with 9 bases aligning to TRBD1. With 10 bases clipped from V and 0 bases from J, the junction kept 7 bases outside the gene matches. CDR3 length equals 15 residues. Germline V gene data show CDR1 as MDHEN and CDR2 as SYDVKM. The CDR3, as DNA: TGTGCCACTCAGGGGACAGGGATCTCTGGAAACACCATATATTTT. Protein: CATQGTGISGNTIYF.

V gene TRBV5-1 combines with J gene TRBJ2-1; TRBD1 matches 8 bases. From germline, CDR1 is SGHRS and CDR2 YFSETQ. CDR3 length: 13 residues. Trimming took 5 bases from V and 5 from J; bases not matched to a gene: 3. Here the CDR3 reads CASSRTGNNEQFF. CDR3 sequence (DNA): TGCGCCAGCAGTCGGACAGGGAACAATGAGCAGTTCTTC.